This T cell receptor (beta chain) was profiled in a study of T cell repertoires in cytomegalovirus infection. Germline lookup yields CDR1 LGHNA and CDR2 YNFKEQ. With 1 base removed from V and 0 bases from J, the gap between germline ends came to 12 bases. This CDR3 is built from 16 residues. TCRdb reanalysed the reads using MiXCR and keeps one entry per CDR3 protein. The sample consists of 84,000 or so distinct CDR3 sequences, approximately 46% of them appearing once. This clonotype is labeled medium-sized. Its antigen is currently unknown. The chain has TRBV4-2 and TRBJ1-1; maybe TRBD1 (6 bases). The TCR originated in a human donor in good health (CMV status not recorded). Some clones in this sample may be carry-over from other donors' samples. This specimen consisted of CD8+ T cells from cultured PBMCs, obtained from culture after CMV antigen stimulation. The DNA of the CDR3 is TGTGCCAGCAGCCAAGCTATGGACAGATTGAACACTGAAGCTTTCTTT. It yields the protein CASSQAMDRLNTEAFF.